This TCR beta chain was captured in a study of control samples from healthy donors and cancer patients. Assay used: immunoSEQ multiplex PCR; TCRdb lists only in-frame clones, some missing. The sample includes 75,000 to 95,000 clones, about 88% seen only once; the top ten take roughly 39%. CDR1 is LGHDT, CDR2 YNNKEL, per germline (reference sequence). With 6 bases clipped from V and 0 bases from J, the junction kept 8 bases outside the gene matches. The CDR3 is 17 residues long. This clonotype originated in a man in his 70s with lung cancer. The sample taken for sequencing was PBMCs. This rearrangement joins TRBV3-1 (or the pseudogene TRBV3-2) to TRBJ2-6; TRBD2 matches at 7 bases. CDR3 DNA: TGTGCCAGCAGGGCATATGGGGGGGGCTCTGGGGCCAACGTCCTGACTTTC. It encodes CASRAYGGGSGANVLTF.